This TCR beta chain comes out of a study of blood T cell repertoires in COVID-19. For the study at large: Acute and convalescent COVID-19 samples came from the United States, Italy and Spain. The analysed material was cDNA or gDNA that came from T cells, B-cell-depleted T cells, or PBMCs.

Per the authors' pipeline: For nucleated cells, counts were estimated from reference gene primer amplification. The table came from immunoSEQ multiplex PCR; TCRdb's copy has only in-frame clones and leaves some out. D and trimming were read from the DNA, whereas the V and J calls and clone size are those reported in that table. The sample lists more than 120,000 clones; roughly 87% were seen once. Trimming cost V 3 bases and J 8 bases; bases outside gene matches: 6. Looked up from germline, CDR1 is LNHDA and CDR2 is SQIVND (reference sequence). The CDR3 totals 14 residues. J is TRBJ2-7 and V is TRBV19, with 11 bases fitting TRBD1. The specimen sequenced was peripheral blood. The receptor was isolated from a woman between 45 and 65 years old with acute or convalescent COVID-19. For the CDR3, the DNA is TGTGCCAGTAGTATGCCGGGGACAGGGGGACAGCAGTACTTC. Protein: CASSMPGTGGQQYF.